This record concerns one T cell receptor beta chain sequence. Its antigen is still unknown. One junction end does not reproduce the germline sequence, and a read error may be involved. The entry originates in a study of T cell repertoires in cytomegalovirus infection. Across the study: Public TCR beta signatures provided an indication of both CMV infection and a matching HLA type. Findings and caveats of the study: Identification of carriers of CMV plus the relevant HLA was achieved through cumulative public TCR beta family frequency.

TCRdb recomputed calls from the reads with MiXCR, one row per CDR3 protein. The sample includes about 890,000 distinct CDR3 sequences, approximately 31% of them seen just once. Germline V gene data show CDR1 as SGHVS and CDR2 as FNYEAQ. The length of the CDR3 is 15 residues. Sequenced here: cultured CD8+ T cells from PBMCs, sampled from culture after CMV antigen stimulation. The sequence came from a human donor in good health (CMV status not recorded). Some clones in this sample may be carry-over from other donors' samples. The rearrangement joins TRBV7-6 to TRBJ1-1, with unresolved D. CDR3 protein: CVSSLAFSENTEAFF. The CDR3 DNA is TGTGTCAGCAGCTTAGCTTTCTCCGAGAACACTGAAGCTTTCTTT.